Below, one TCR beta chain is given with its context. With V trimmed by 2 bases and J by 3 bases, 5 bases remained unmatched. From germline, CDR1 is MRHNA and CDR2 SNTAGT. The CDR3 has 15 amino acids. The assay was immunoSEQ multiplex PCR, and TCRdb's table has in-frame clones only and misses some. The sample consists of 200,000 to 250,000 clones, around 90% of them appearing once. This sample was taken from a study of blood T cell repertoires in COVID-19. The chain is built from TRBV6-4 and TRBJ1-1, with TRBD1 matching 8 bases. The material sequenced was PBMCs or T cells enriched from blood (not recorded which). This TCR was sampled from a woman in her late teens or twenties who had recovered from COVID-19. The CDR3 loop reads CASSDPDREDTEAFF. The CDR3 DNA sequence: TGTGCCAGCAGTGACCCGGACAGGGAGGACACTGAAGCTTTCTTT.